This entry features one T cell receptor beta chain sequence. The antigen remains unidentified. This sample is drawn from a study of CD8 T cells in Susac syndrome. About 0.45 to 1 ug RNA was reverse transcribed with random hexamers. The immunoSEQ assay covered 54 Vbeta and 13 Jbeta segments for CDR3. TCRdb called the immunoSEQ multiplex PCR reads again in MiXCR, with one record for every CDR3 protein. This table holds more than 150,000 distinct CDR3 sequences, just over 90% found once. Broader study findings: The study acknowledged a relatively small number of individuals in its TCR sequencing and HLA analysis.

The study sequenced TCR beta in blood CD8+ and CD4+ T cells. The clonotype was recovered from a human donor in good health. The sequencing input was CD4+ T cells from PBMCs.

Here the CDR3 reads CASWGFGEDEQFF. The CDR3 DNA reads TGTGCCAGTTGGGGGTTCGGCGAGGATGAGCAGTTCTTC. The chain uses TRBV27 and TRBJ2-1; TRBD1 or TRBD2 may be the D gene (5 bases each). Germline V lookup: CDR1 MNHEY, CDR2 SMNVEV (reference sequence). The CDR3 loop spans 13 amino acids. V lost 9 bases and J lost 8, with 17 bases in between.